This TCR beta chain is from a study of shared clonotypes between healthy human individuals. Whole-study context: Each donor's CD4 naive and CD4 memory cells filled three plates apiece, CD8 naive two, and CD8 memory one.

Assay: immunoSEQ multiplex PCR; the TCRdb copy retains only in-frame clones and omits some. Among roughly 2,000,000 clones, roughly 93% were seen once, and the ten largest hold under 2%. A remark on this clone: Its specificity is not known.

CD45RO negativity and positive selection for CCR7 defined naive CD8 cells, a population that excluded terminally differentiated effector memory CD45RA+ cells. Overall study findings and caveats: Clonotypes shared by all four sorted-subset donors had higher generation probabilities than non-shared clonotypes.

This CDR3 spans 18 amino acids. The V and J ends lost 3 bases and 0 bases, in that order; junction bases with no gene match: 8. Germline-derived CDR1 and CDR2 are MNHNS and SASEGT. The specimen sequenced was naive CD8+ T cells from PBMCs. The J gene is TRBJ2-3, the V gene TRBV6-1; 11 nucleotides align to TRBD2. The TCR comes from a man between 18 and 29 years old in good health. Some clones in this sample may be carry-over from other donors' samples. The CDR3: CASSELPSGRTSTDTQYF. The CDR3 bases are TGTGCCAGCAGTGAGCTCCCTAGCGGGAGGACTAGCACAGATACGCAGTATTTT.